The 32 T cell receptor beta chains below were found in one sample sequenced in a study of cytomegalovirus exposure and HLA in healthy donors. PCR amplification relied on 60 Vbeta primers (plus 13 Jbeta primers). Clones were read by immunoSEQ multiplex PCR, and TCRdb kept only the in-frame ones, dropping some. The repertoire holds about 200,000 clones, with about 70% as singletons. Material: PBMCs. The receptors stem from a woman in her thirties in good health and CMV-seronegative.

The genes are TRBV6-6 and TRBJ1-6, with 7 bases fitting TRBD1. The V segment lost 2 bases and the J segment 8 bases; nucleotides outside the gene matches: 0. CDR1 and CDR2 from the germline V gene are MNHNY and SVGAGI (reference sequence). This CDR3 has 13 residues. CDR3 in amino acids: CASSYDRDSPLHF. In DNA form, the CDR3 reads TGTGCCAGCAGTTACGACAGGGATTCACCCCTCCACTTT.

The chain uses TRBV5-1 and TRBJ1-1; 8 bases agree with TRBD1. Germline lookup yields CDR1 SGHRS and CDR2 YFSETQ. Unmatched junction bases numbered 14, after V lost 0 bases and J lost 1 base. This CDR3 comprises 19 residues. CDR3: CASSLGRGGDRSWNTEAFF. CDR3 sequence (DNA): TGCGCCAGCAGCTTGGGACGTGGGGGGGACAGGTCTTGGAACACTGAAGCTTTCTTT.

This chain uses TRBV5-1 with TRBJ2-7; 10 bases fit TRBD1. With 0 bases clipped from V and 6 bases from J, the junction kept 0 bases outside the gene matches. Germline CDR1 is SGHRS and CDR2 is YFSETQ. CDR3 size: 13 residues. The DNA of the CDR3 is TGCGCCAGCAGCTTGGGGACAGGGGGCGAGCAGTACTTC. Residues: CASSLGTGGEQYF.

The chain employs TRBV15 and TRBJ1-5, with 7 positions matching TRBD1. V shed 1 base, J shed 5 bases, and the junction held 2 bases outside the gene matches. This CDR3 has 14 residues. Germline CDR1 LNHNV, CDR2 YYDKDF (reference sequence). The CDR3 DNA reads as TGTGCCACCAGCAGAGGACAGGGTTATCAGCCCCAGCATTTT. As protein: CATSRGQGYQPQHF.

This sequence joins TRBV9 and TRBJ2-1; TRBD2 agrees at 13 bases. The CDR3 is 15 amino acids. Losses at the gene ends were 4 bases for V and 9 bases for J; bases not matched to a gene: 7. CDR1 is SGDLS and CDR2 is YYNGEE in the germline V gene. The CDR3 is CASSTPGLAGSEQFF. For the CDR3, the DNA is TGTGCCAGCAGCACACCGGGACTAGCGGGGAGTGAGCAGTTCTTC.

This clone occurred a few times. CDR3 nucleotides: TGTGCCAGCATTCTACCTCCCCCGGCTAGAGTTGGCACAGATACGCAGTATTTT. Encoded protein: CASILPPPARVGTDTQYF. The chain uses TRBV6-7 and TRBJ2-3; D call uncertain. TRBV6-7 is designated an ORF whose function remains uncertain. The V and J ends lost 7 bases and 1 base respectively, with 24 bases between them. CDR3 length equals 18 residues.

The chain carries TRBV5-1 and TRBJ2-5; 15 bases line up with TRBD2. With V trimmed by 6 bases and J by 4 bases, 4 bases remained unmatched. The CDR3 spans 15 residues. Germline V lookup: CDR1 SGHRS, CDR2 YFSETQ. The CDR3 spells CASTGTSGRRETQYF. The CDR3 DNA reads as TGCGCCAGCACTGGGACTAGCGGGAGGCGAGAGACCCAGTACTTC.

The rearrangement joins TRBV11-1 to TRBJ2-3, with 7 bases fitting TRBD1. This CDR3 has 15 residues. The V and J ends lost 5 bases and 6 bases, in that order; junction bases with no gene match: 11. CDR1 is SGHAT and CDR2 is FQDESV in the germline V gene (reference sequence). CDR3 sequence: CASSPTGAARDTQYF. The CDR3 DNA reads TGTGCCAGCAGCCCTACAGGGGCTGCTAGGGATACGCAGTATTTT.

This clone was seen a few times. The chain recombines TRBV27 with TRBJ2-7; a possible D gene is TRBD1 (6 bases). The germline V and J ends were trimmed by 5 bases and 0 bases, with 14 bases remaining between them. Per germline, CDR1 MNHEY and CDR2 SMNVEV (reference sequence). CDR3 size: 15 residues. CDR3 coding DNA: TGTGCCAGCAGTGGGACACTTACCTCCTCCTACGAGCAGTACTTC. Translated, it gives CASSGTLTSSYEQYF.

To note about this clone: Distinct nucleotide sequences in the sample also encode this CDR3. The rearrangement links TRBV19 to TRBJ2-7; 8 positions match TRBD1. The germline V gene has CDR1 LNHDA and CDR2 SQIVND (reference sequence). The CDR3 has 14 residues. V lost 8 bases, J lost 0 bases, and 6 bases stayed unmatched. CDR3 loop: CASQDRADSYEQYF. The CDR3 region has the DNA TGTGCCAGTCAGGACAGGGCTGACTCCTACGAGCAGTACTTC.

The chain couples TRBV2 to TRBJ1-1, with 7 nucleotides matching TRBD1. The V gene's germline CDR1 is SNHLY and CDR2 FYNNEI. J lost 0 bases, V lost 6 bases, and 10 bases had no gene match. This CDR3 comprises 16 residues. CDR3 region: CASSDSFGTVNTEAFF. The DNA of the CDR3 is TGTGCCAGCAGCGACTCCTTTGGGACAGTGAACACTGAAGCTTTCTTT.

As DNA, the CDR3 is TGTGCCAGCAGCTTAGTACAGAGTAATCAGCCCCAGCATTTT. Translation gives CASSLVQSNQPQHF. This rearrangement joins TRBV7-8 to TRBJ1-5; D is undetermined. Germline CDR1 and CDR2: SGHVS and FQNEAQ. V lost 1 base, J lost 4 bases, and 8 bases lay in between. CDR3 size: 14 residues.

This clone has a handful of counts. The chain is built from TRBV12-2 and TRBJ2-2; TRBD2, as called in the table, went unchecked against the DNA. TRBV12-2 is shown as a pseudogene. The CDR3 runs 19 residues. The CDR3 region is CASRITGTSGPEKTGELFF. The CDR3 nucleotides read TGTGCAAGTCGCATAACCGGGACTAGCGGGCCCGAGAAAACCGGGGAGCTGTTTTTT.

The chain combines TRBV29-1 with TRBJ2-7; 7 nucleotides match TRBD2. The CDR3 sequence is 14 residues long. Germline CDR1 SQVTM, CDR2 ANQGSEA. V lost 2 bases, J lost 4 bases, and 8 bases stayed unmatched. CDR3 in amino acids: CSVELASGLYEQYF. The CDR3 DNA is TGCAGCGTTGAACTTGCTAGCGGCCTGTACGAGCAGTACTTC.

This chain links TRBV4-3 with TRBJ2-7; tentative D call: TRBD2 (5 bases). The CDR3 covers 13 residues. In germline, CDR1 is LGHNA, CDR2 YSLEER. With 4 bases removed from V and 4 bases from J, the gap between germline ends came to 11 bases. The CDR3 DNA reads TGCGCCAGCAGCCCAGACGGCGGGTACGAGCAGTACTTC. This sequence encodes CASSPDGGYEQYF.

The chain recombines TRBV5-1 with TRBJ1-6; tentatively, D is TRBD1 (5 bases). The CDR3 spans 16 residues. Germline-derived CDR1 and CDR2 are SGHRS and YFSETQ. V gave up 0 bases and J gave up 7 bases, with 14 bases separating them. This chain's CDR3 is CASSLAGSTENSPLHF. The CDR3, as DNA: TGCGCCAGCAGCTTGGCTGGATCGACAGAGAATTCACCCCTCCACTTT. Full variable domain (rest looked up from reference TRBV5-1 and TRBJ1-6): KAGVTQTPRYLIKTRGQQVTLSCSPISGHRSVSWYQQTPGQGLQFLFEYFSETQRNKGNFPGRFSGRQFSNSRSEMNVSTLELGDSALYLCASSLAGSTENSPLHFGNGTRLTVT.

With regard to this clone: Relative to the germline gene, one junction end is altered; a read error may explain this. The CDR3 region has the DNA TGTGCTAGCAGCTTAGGGGAAGGACAGGGGAACACCGGGGAGCTGTTTTTT. Translated: CASSLGEGQGNTGELFF. The chain couples TRBV7-7 to TRBJ2-2; 8 nucleotides align to TRBD1. Per germline, CDR1 SSHAT and CDR2 FNYEAQ (reference sequence). The CDR3 runs 17 residues.

The DNA for the CDR3 is TGTGCCAGCAGTGCTAGTAGCCAGCCCGAGCAGTACTTC. Its translation is CASSASSQPEQYF. The chain carries TRBV6-6 and TRBJ2-5; D call uncertain. Gene TRBJ2-7 matches the end of the DNA better, so the J call may be wrong. CDR3 length equals 13 residues. Germline V CDR1 and CDR2: MNHNY, SVGAGI (reference sequence).

The chain carries TRBV28 and TRBJ1-4, with 9 bases aligning to TRBD1. The CDR3 has 15 amino acids. Germline CDR1 and CDR2: MDHEN and SYDVKM. V shed 5 bases and J 5 bases; nucleotides not matched to a gene: 6. The CDR3 protein is CASSHPGTGNEKLFF. CDR3 sequence (DNA): TGTGCCAGCAGTCATCCCGGGACAGGGAATGAAAAACTGTTTTTT.

The chain uses TRBV15 and TRBJ1-1; D not resolved. The germline CDR1 and CDR2 sequences are LNHNV and YYDKDF (reference sequence). The ends were cut back, 5 bases at V and 4 bases at J, with 11 bases in the middle. The CDR3 sequence is 13 residues long. The CDR3 is CATSGWRFTEAFF. The CDR3 DNA follows: TGTGCCACCAGCGGCTGGCGGTTCACTGAAGCTTTCTTT.

The chain couples TRBV5-4 to TRBJ1-2, with TRBD1 matching 7 bases. The CDR3 loop spans 16 amino acids. V was clipped by 4 bases and J by 0 bases; unmatched bases: 9. Germline V lookup: CDR1 SGHNT, CDR2 YYREEE (reference sequence). The CDR3 sequence is CASSKKRDSTNYGYTF. The CDR3 bases are TGTGCCAGCAGCAAAAAGAGGGACAGCACTAACTATGGCTACACCTTC.

The rearrangement uses TRBV18 and TRBJ1-4; D is unresolved. The CDR3 contains 15 residues. Per the germline V gene, CDR1 is KGHSH and CDR2 is LQKENI. Trimming stripped 3 bases from V and 7 bases from J, with 15 bases between. This CDR3 is CASSPRGVGGEKLFF. In DNA, the CDR3 is TGTGCCAGCTCACCTCGGGGAGTAGGTGGTGAAAAACTGTTTTTT. Drawing the rest from reference TRBV18 and TRBJ1-4, the complete variable domain is NAGVMQNPRHLVRRRGQEARLRCSPMKGHSHVYWYRQLPEEGLKFMVYLQKENIIDESGMPKERFSAEFPKEGPSILRIQQVVRGDSAAYFCASSPRGVGGEKLFFGSGTQLSVL.

The rearrangement links TRBV13 to TRBJ2-7, with 9 nucleotides matching TRBD2. Germline V gene sequence: CDR1 PRHDT, CDR2 FYEKMQ (reference sequence). V was pared by 0 bases and J by 5 bases, with 17 bases of the junction left unmatched. This CDR3 has 19 residues. CDR3: CASSLGRREGWVGVNEQYF. The CDR3, as DNA: TGTGCCAGCAGCTTAGGAAGGCGGGAGGGCTGGGTCGGTGTCAACGAGCAGTACTTC.

This clone was counted between two and nine times. V usage is TRBV9 and J usage is TRBJ2-1; 9 nucleotides agree with TRBD1. V lost 0 bases, J lost 7 bases, and 8 bases stayed unmatched. Germline assignment: CDR1 SGDLS and CDR2 YYNGEE. This CDR3 has 16 amino acids. Here the CDR3 DNA reads TGTGCCAGCAGCGTAGCTCAGCGACAGGGGGTAAATGAGCAGTTCTTC. It is translated as CASSVAQRQGVNEQFF.

This sequence joins TRBV27 and TRBJ2-7; 8 nucleotides align to TRBD2. Germline CDR1 MNHEY, CDR2 SMNVEV (reference sequence). V was clipped by 5 bases and J by 1 base; unmatched bases: 19. This CDR3 is 19 amino acids long. The CDR3: CASSTTPGTRGGFSYEQYF. The DNA for the CDR3 is TGTGCCAGCAGTACGACACCCGGGACTAGGGGTGGGTTTTCCTACGAGCAGTACTTC.

The chain links TRBV29-1 to TRBJ1-2; D call uncertain. The CDR3 is 13 amino acids. Trimming took 6 bases from V and 4 from J, leaving 15 bases between them. CDR1 SQVTM and CDR2 ANQGSEA come from the germline V gene. The chain's CDR3 is CSVRVSSGYGYTF. CDR3 in DNA: TGCAGCGTCCGGGTGTCCTCTGGCTATGGCTACACCTTC. Full variable domain (outside the CDR3, taken from reference TRBV29-1 and TRBJ1-2): SAVISQKPSRDICQRGTSLTIQCQVDSQVTMMFWYRQQPGQSLTLIATANQGSEATYESGFVIDKFPISRPNLTFSTLTVSNMSPEDSSIYLCSVRVSSGYGYTFGSGTRLTVV.

V gene TRBV4-1 combines with J gene TRBJ2-7; 8 nucleotides agree with TRBD1. The CDR3 extends over 14 amino acids. J gave up 4 bases and V 0 bases, and 2 bases lay outside the gene matches. Germline V gives CDR1 MGHRA, CDR2 YSYEKL. The CDR3 DNA is TGCGCCAGCAGCCAAGAACACAGGGGGTACGAGCAGTACTTC. Amino acid sequence: CASSQEHRGYEQYF.

The chain uses TRBV15 and TRBJ2-5; 9 nucleotides align to TRBD1. The last part of the DNA fits TRBJ2-7 better; the J call may be wrong. This CDR3 region has 14 residues. In germline, CDR1 is LNHNV, CDR2 YYDKDF (reference sequence). CDR3 amino acids: CATRTGGSSYEQYF. In DNA form, the CDR3 reads TGTGCCACCAGGACAGGGGGGAGCTCCTACGAGCAGTACTTC.

This clone was seen only a few times. The chain employs TRBV7-2 and TRBJ2-7, with D possibly TRBD1 on 5 matching bases. V lost 4 bases and J lost 6, with 13 bases in between. The CDR3 spans 13 residues. The germline V gene encodes CDR1 SGHTA and CDR2 FQGNSA. The CDR3: CASSWAGPAEQYF. The CDR3, as DNA: TGTGCCAGCAGCTGGGCAGGGCCCGCCGAGCAGTACTTC.

V gene TRBV28 combines with J gene TRBJ1-6; TRBD1 is a possible D gene (5 bases). The V and J ends lost 5 bases and 5 bases respectively, with 10 bases between them. CDR1 and CDR2 (germline): MDHEN, SYDVKM. This CDR3 spans 14 amino acids. In nucleotides, the CDR3 is TGTGCCAGCAGTCGGCCGGGGGATAATTCACCCCTCCACTTT. It specifies CASSRPGDNSPLHF.

This clone was detected a few times. The chain uses TRBV5-1 and TRBJ2-2; no firm D call. There are 15 residues in the CDR3. CDR1 and CDR2 (germline): SGHRS, YFSETQ. V was cut by 1 base and J by 2 bases, with 9 bases left in between. CDR3 in DNA: TGCGCCAGCAGCTTGTTTAATATTAACACCGGGGAGCTGTTTTTT. Translation: CASSLFNINTGELFF.

The chain combines TRBV5-4 with TRBJ2-7; 10 bases line up with TRBD1. The CDR3 totals 15 residues. V gave up 4 bases and J gave up 3 bases; unmatched junction bases: 7. The germline V gene has CDR1 SGHNT and CDR2 YYREEE (reference sequence). For the CDR3, the DNA is TGTGCCAGCAGCCCCGGGACAGGGGAGGTCTACGAGCAGTACTTC. Translated: CASSPGTGEVYEQYF.